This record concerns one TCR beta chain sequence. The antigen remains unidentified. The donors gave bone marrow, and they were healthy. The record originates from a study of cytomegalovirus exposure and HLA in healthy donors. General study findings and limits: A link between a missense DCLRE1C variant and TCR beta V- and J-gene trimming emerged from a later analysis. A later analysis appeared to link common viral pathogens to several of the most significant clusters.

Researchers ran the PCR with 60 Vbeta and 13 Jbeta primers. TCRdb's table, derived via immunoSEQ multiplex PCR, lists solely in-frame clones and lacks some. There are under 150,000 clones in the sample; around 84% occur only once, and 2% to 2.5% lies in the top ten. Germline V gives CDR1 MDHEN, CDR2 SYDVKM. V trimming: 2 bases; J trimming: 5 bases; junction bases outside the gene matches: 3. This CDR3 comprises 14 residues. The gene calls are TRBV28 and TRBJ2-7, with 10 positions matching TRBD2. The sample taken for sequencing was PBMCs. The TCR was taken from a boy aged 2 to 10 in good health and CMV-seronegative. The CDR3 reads CASSLGLAEDEQYF. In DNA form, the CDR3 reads TGTGCCAGCAGTTTAGGACTAGCGGAGGACGAGCAGTACTTC.